This TCR beta chain emerged from a study of kidney transplant recipient with SARS-CoV-2 infection. TCRdb ran MiXCR on the reads and lists one entry per CDR3 protein. The repertoire holds 200,000 to 250,000 distinct CDR3 sequences, 29% seen once, with under 7.5% in the top ten. For this clonotype: This sequence may be a read error, since a much larger clone differs from it by one base.

CDR3 length: 14 residues. Germline V lookup: CDR1 MNHEY, CDR2 SVGEGT. The sequence was collected from a male patient between 25 and 39 years old who had COVID-19 and was a kidney transplant recipient. Some T cells may possibly be graft donor cells. This chain connects TRBV6-2 or TRBV6-3 to TRBJ2-7, with TRBD1 as a possible D gene (6 bases). The sample consisted of a blood sample, taken at baseline and on day 111 from a kidney transplant recipient. The DNA for the CDR3 is TGTGCCTGCAGTTACGGGACAAACTCCTACGAGCAGTACGTC. Amino acid sequence: CACSYGTNSYEQYV.